This entry lists 27 T cell receptor beta chains sequenced from one sample in a study of T cells after yellow fever vaccination. TCRdb re-derived calls from the 5' RACE reads in MiXCR, one entry per CDR3 protein. The sample holds about 96,000 distinct CDR3 sequences, roughly 8.2% seen once. The sample in question was CD8+ T cells not binding an NS4B(214-222) dextramer, sorted from PBMCs, obtained around 15 days after the first yellow fever vaccination. These receptors all come from a man in his late teens or twenties who received the YFV17D yellow fever vaccine.

This clonotype has ten or more counts. The chain links TRBV29-1 to TRBJ1-2; tentative D call: TRBD1 (6 bases). CDR3 length equals 13 residues. Germline values: CDR1 SQVTM, CDR2 ANQGSEA. The V and J ends lost 8 bases and 5 bases respectively, with 18 bases between them. The CDR3 coding sequence is TGCAGCATAGGGGGGCTCGGGTTTTATGGCTACACCTTC. It yields the protein CSIGGLGFYGYTF.

The chain is built from TRBV7-8 and TRBJ2-7; D could derive from TRBD1 or TRBD2 (5 bases each). This CDR3 comprises 17 residues. CDR1 is SGHVS, CDR2 FQNEAQ, per germline. In DNA form, the CDR3 reads TGTGCCAGCATCTTAGGGATTGACCGGGACCCTGCCTACGAGCAGTACGTC. It codes for CASILGIDRDPAYEQYV.

CDR3 loop: CASSSLTSGGAGGETQYF. The CDR3 DNA reads TGTGCCAGCAGCTCCCTCACTAGCGGGGGGGCCGGTGGAGAGACCCAGTACTTC. V usage is TRBV11-1 and J usage is TRBJ2-5; TRBD2 aligns across 13 bases. The CDR3 totals 18 residues. Germline CDR1 reads SGHAT; CDR2 reads FQDESV (reference sequence). The V gene end was trimmed by 4 bases and the J gene end by 4 bases; junction bases not matched to a gene: 12.

This chain joins TRBV11-2 and TRBJ2-2; D is undetermined. The CDR3 extends over 16 amino acids. The germline V and J ends were trimmed by 7 bases and 4 bases, with 19 bases remaining between them. Germline V gene data show CDR1 as SGHAT and CDR2 as FQNNGV. CDR3 sequence reads: CASTTAVGFGTGELFF. The CDR3 bases are TGTGCCAGCACCACGGCCGTAGGGTTTGGCACCGGGGAGCTGTTTTTT.

This clonotype came up a few times. The chain combines TRBV11-1 with TRBJ2-1; either TRBD1 or TRBD2 may supply D (6 bases each). From germline, CDR1 is SGHAT and CDR2 FQDESV (reference sequence). V was shortened by 5 bases and J by 5 bases, with 28 bases between the two germline ends. The CDR3 covers 19 residues. The CDR3 sequence is CASSVSGTRGPGPHNEQFF. The CDR3 nucleotides read TGTGCCAGCAGCGTCTCCGGGACTCGGGGGCCGGGTCCACACAATGAGCAGTTCTTC.

In its sample, this clonotype was seen a few times. V gene TRBV4-3 combines with J gene TRBJ2-1; D may be TRBD1 (6 bases). The ends were cut back, 0 bases at V and 14 bases at J, with 20 bases in the middle. This CDR3 is 15 amino acids long. CDR1 LGHNA and CDR2 YSLEER come from the germline V gene. For the CDR3, the DNA is TGCGCCAGCAGCCAAGATCTAGGGGCCCACAGGGAAGAGTTCTTC. Protein: CASSQDLGAHREEFF.

This clonotype was counted only a few times. V gene TRBV19 combines with J gene TRBJ1-1, with TRBD1 as a possible D gene (5 bases). V gave up 10 bases and J gave up 0 bases, with 9 bases separating them. The CDR3 contains 12 residues. CDR1 is LNHDA and CDR2 is SQIVND in the germline V gene (reference sequence). The CDR3 nucleotides are TGTGCCACAAGACAGCTGAACACTGAAGCTTTCTTT. Translation: CATRQLNTEAFF.

The table lists this clonotype with a few counts. The chain carries TRBV6-4 and TRBJ1-1; tentatively, D is TRBD1 (5 bases). V was shortened by 2 bases and J by 2 bases, with 6 bases between the two germline ends. Germline CDR1 and CDR2: MRHNA and SNTAGT. The CDR3 is made up of 13 amino acids. In nucleotides, the CDR3 is TGTGCCAGCAGTGACCGGGACAACACTGAAGCTTTCTTT. Translated, it gives CASSDRDNTEAFF.

This clonotype has just a few counts. CDR3 nucleotides: TGTGCCACCAGTGACCGTAAGACAGCCATGAACACCGGGGAGCTGTTTTTT. This codes for CATSDRKTAMNTGELFF. The chain is built from TRBV24-1 and TRBJ2-2, with a weak D call TRBD1 (5 bases). The CDR3 is 17 amino acids. Germline V gene sequence: CDR1 KGHDR, CDR2 SFDVKD. V lost 4 bases to trimming and J lost 1 base, with 15 bases between them.

This clonotype was detected a few times. The chain couples TRBV19 to TRBJ2-7; D not resolved. Germline CDR1 reads LNHDA; CDR2 reads SQIVND (reference sequence). Trimming stripped 1 base from V and 5 bases from J, with 9 bases between. The CDR3 covers 13 residues. CDR3: CASSIVLAHEQYF. The DNA of the CDR3 is TGTGCCAGTAGTATAGTCCTGGCCCACGAGCAGTACTTC. The full variable domain, its missing parts supplied by reference TRBV19 and TRBJ2-7, is DGGITQSPKYLFRKEGQNVTLSCEQNLNHDAMYWYRQDPGQGLRLIYYSQIVNDFQKGDIAEGYSVSREKKESFPLTVTSAQKNPTAFYLCASSIVLAHEQYFGPGTRLTVT.

In this sample, this clonotype turned up a few times. CDR3 region: CASSLGTGNGYTF. The CDR3 DNA sequence: TGTGCCAGCAGCTTGGGGACAGGAAATGGCTACACCTTC. The genes are TRBV7-9 and TRBJ1-2; 8 nucleotides agree with TRBD1. CDR1 SEHNR and CDR2 FQNEAQ come from the germline V gene (reference sequence). The CDR3 covers 13 residues. The ends lost 3 bases at V and 6 bases at J; junction bases unmatched: 3.

The chain joins TRBV7-8 to TRBJ2-3; D might be TRBD1 (6 bases). Trimming left V 0 bases short and J 4 bases short, with 11 bases between. The CDR3 has 15 residues. The germline V gene has CDR1 SGHVS and CDR2 FQNEAQ. The CDR3: CASSLASGVSDTQYF. CDR3 in DNA: TGTGCCAGCAGCTTAGCGTCAGGGGTTTCAGATACGCAGTATTTT.

This clonotype has more than one count but fewer than ten. The V gene is TRBV19, the J gene TRBJ1-1; D is perhaps TRBD1 (5 bases). Trimming shortened V by 7 bases and J by 0 bases, and 12 bases separated the two germline ends. The CDR3 has 14 amino acids. Germline V gene lookup returns CDR1 LNHDA and CDR2 SQIVND (reference sequence). The CDR3 nucleotides read TGTGCCAGTACGGTTCTGGGACTGAACACTGAAGCTTTCTTT. It encodes CASTVLGLNTEAFF.

This clonotype was seen many times. J is TRBJ2-7 and V is TRBV20-1; the D call may be TRBD1 or TRBD2 (5 bases each). V was cut by 6 bases and J by 3 bases, with 18 bases left in between. CDR1 is DFQATT, CDR2 SNEGSKA, per germline (reference sequence). The CDR3 is made up of 14 amino acids. The chain's CDR3 is CSALTGTESYEQYV. The DNA for the CDR3 is TGCAGTGCCCTCACCGGGACGGAGAGCTACGAGCAGTACGTC.

This chain uses TRBV29-1 with TRBJ1-4; D call uncertain. The germline V gene has CDR1 SQVTM and CDR2 ANQGSEA. The CDR3 sequence is 13 residues long. Trimming pared 4 bases from V and 8 bases from J, leaving 14 bases between. In DNA form, the CDR3 reads TGCAGCGTTGCTGCGGCAGGTTGGGAAAAACTGTTTTTT. Translating gives CSVAAAGWEKLFF.

This clonotype was observed a handful of times. The chain carries TRBV19 and TRBJ2-1; tentative D call: TRBD2 (5 bases). Germline values: CDR1 LNHDA, CDR2 SQIVND (reference sequence). V lost 6 bases, J lost 8 bases, and 17 bases lay in between. The CDR3 loop spans 14 amino acids. CDR3 protein: CASSFGLYGDEQFF. CDR3 sequence (DNA): TGTGCCAGTAGCTTCGGACTCTACGGCGATGAGCAGTTCTTC.

This chain connects TRBV4-3 to TRBJ1-1; TRBD1 might be the D (6 bases). The germline gives CDR1 LGHNA, CDR2 YSLEER. Deletions cut 0 bases from V and 0 bases from J, with 11 bases between. The CDR3 runs to 16 residues. CDR3 nucleotides: TGCGCCAGCAGCCAAGATGAGGGGGGGGTGAACACTGAAGCTTTCTTT. Amino acid sequence: CASSQDEGGVNTEAFF.

This clonotype was counted only a few times. J is TRBJ2-2 and V is TRBV6-1; 12 bases fit TRBD2. V was pared by 6 bases and J by 3 bases, with 5 bases of the junction left unmatched. Looked up from germline, CDR1 is MNHNS and CDR2 is SASEGT. The CDR3 has 16 amino acids. This chain's CDR3 is CASRDPSGGDTGELFF. The CDR3 nucleotides read TGTGCCAGCAGGGACCCTAGCGGGGGGGACACCGGGGAGCTGTTTTTT.

This clonotype has ten or more counts. The chain uses TRBV10-3 and TRBJ2-1; D possibly corresponds to TRBD2 (6 bases). CDR3 size: 13 residues. Germline V lookup: CDR1 ENHRY, CDR2 SYGVKD. The V gene lost 6 bases and the J gene lost 3 bases, with 9 bases spanning the gap. In DNA, the CDR3 is TGTGCCATCAGAGGGACTGACTACAATGAGCAGTTCTTC. This encodes CAIRGTDYNEQFF.

The chain uses TRBV20-1 and TRBJ2-7; tentative D call: TRBD1 (6 bases). Germline V gene data show CDR1 as DFQATT and CDR2 as SNEGSKA (reference sequence). The CDR3 runs 13 residues. Trimming left V 0 bases short and J 1 base short, with 7 bases between. The CDR3 reads CSARDDRSYEQYF. CDR3 bases: TGCAGTGCTAGAGACGACAGGTCCTACGAGCAGTACTTC.

This clonotype was found many times. The gene calls are TRBV7-3 and TRBJ2-5, with 7 bases identical to TRBD1. The CDR3 covers 15 residues. CDR1 is SGHTA and CDR2 is FQGTGA in the germline V gene. With V trimmed by 4 bases and J by 5 bases, 10 bases remained unmatched. CDR3 nucleotide sequence: TGTGCCAGCAGCTCAGAGGGACAGTCCGGGGAGACCCAGTACTTC. Protein sequence: CASSSEGQSGETQYF.

The rearrangement links TRBV9 to TRBJ2-2, with 10 bases that match TRBD1. CDR3 length: 15 amino acids. V was pared by 3 bases and J by 4 bases, with 3 bases of the junction left unmatched. Germline values: CDR1 SGDLS, CDR2 YYNGEE. The CDR3 DNA follows: TGTGCCAGCAGCGCGAGGACAGGGGGCACCGGGGAGCTGTTTTTT. The encoded protein is CASSARTGGTGELFF.

This clonotype was observed a few times. The genes are TRBV12-3 or TRBV12-4 and TRBJ2-2; TRBD1 might be the D (6 bases). The CDR3 consists of 12 residues. The V end lost 6 bases, the J end lost 9 bases, and 11 bases lay between the germline ends. The CDR3 is CASRTGFRELFF. CDR3 in DNA: TGTGCCAGCAGGACAGGATTTAGGGAGCTGTTTTTT.

The rearrangement links TRBV10-3 to TRBJ2-1, with TRBD2 identical over 13 bases. The J segment lost 5 bases and the V segment lost 6 bases, leaving 7 bases of the junction unmatched. Germline assignment: CDR1 ENHRY and CDR2 SYGVKD. The CDR3 length is 16 residues. CDR3 region: CAISRLAGGLDNEQFF. The CDR3 coding sequence is TGTGCCATCAGCCGACTAGCGGGGGGACTCGACAATGAGCAGTTCTTC.

The V and J genes are TRBV27 and TRBJ1-5, with no clear D. The germline V and J ends were trimmed by 4 bases and 4 bases, with 14 bases remaining between them. CDR3 length: 15 amino acids. The germline V gene encodes CDR1 MNHEY and CDR2 SMNVEV (reference sequence). CDR3 amino acids: CASSSRRERNQPQHF. The CDR3 DNA follows: TGTGCCAGCAGTTCCCGCCGGGAGAGGAATCAGCCCCAGCATTTT.

This chain uses TRBV18 with TRBJ2-2, with D possibly TRBD1 on 6 matching bases. The CDR3 sequence is 17 residues long. Germline V gives CDR1 KGHSH, CDR2 LQKENI. Deletions cut 1 base from V and 8 bases from J, with 20 bases between. The chain's CDR3 is CASSPRDRKTKSGELFF. The CDR3 bases are TGTGCCAGCTCACCACGCGACAGGAAGACGAAGTCAGGGGAGCTGTTTTTT.

This clonotype was seen a handful of times. CDR3 region: CSATTPGSSYEQYF. CDR3 coding DNA: TGCAGTGCCACCACGCCCGGGAGCTCCTACGAGCAGTACTTC. V is TRBV20-1 and J is TRBJ2-7; D may be TRBD2 (6 bases). There are 14 residues in the CDR3. Trimming pared 6 bases from V and 0 bases from J, leaving 15 bases between. The germline gives CDR1 DFQATT, CDR2 SNEGSKA (reference sequence).